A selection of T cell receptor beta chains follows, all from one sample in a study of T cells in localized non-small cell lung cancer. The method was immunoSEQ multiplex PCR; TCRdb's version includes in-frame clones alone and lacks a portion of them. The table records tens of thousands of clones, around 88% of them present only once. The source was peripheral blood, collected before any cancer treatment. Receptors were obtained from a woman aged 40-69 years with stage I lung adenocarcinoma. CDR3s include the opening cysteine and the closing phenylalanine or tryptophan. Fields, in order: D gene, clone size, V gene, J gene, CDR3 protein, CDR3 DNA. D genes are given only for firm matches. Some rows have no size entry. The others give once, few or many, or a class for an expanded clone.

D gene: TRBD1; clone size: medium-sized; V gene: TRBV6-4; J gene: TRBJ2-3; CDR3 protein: CASSGTGGADTQYF; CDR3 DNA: TGTGCCAGCAGTGGGACAGGGGGCGCAGATACGCAGTATTTT
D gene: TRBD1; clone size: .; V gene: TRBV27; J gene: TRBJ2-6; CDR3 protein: CASSPGGSGANVLTF; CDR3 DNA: TGTGCCAGCAGTCCAGGGGGCTCCGGGGCCAACGTCCTGACTTTC
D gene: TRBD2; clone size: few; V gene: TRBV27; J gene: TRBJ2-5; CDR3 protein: CASSLFQRGIQETQYF; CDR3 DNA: TGTGCCAGCAGTTTATTTCAGCGGGGGATTCAAGAGACCCAGTACTTC
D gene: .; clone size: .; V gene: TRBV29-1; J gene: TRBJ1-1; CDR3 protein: CSVQGWVSTEAFF; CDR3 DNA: TGCAGCGTACAGGGTTGGGTGAGCACTGAAGCTTTCTTT
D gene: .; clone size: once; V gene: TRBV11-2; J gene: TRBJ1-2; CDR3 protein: CASSSGTGRKRGYTF; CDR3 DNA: TGTGCCAGCAGCTCAGGCACAGGGAGAAAGCGGGGCTACACCTTC
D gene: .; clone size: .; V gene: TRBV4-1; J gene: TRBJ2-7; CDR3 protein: CASSQVALLSFYEQYF; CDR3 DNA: TGCGCCAGCAGCCAAGTGGCCCTGCTTTCCTTCTACGAGCAGTACTTC
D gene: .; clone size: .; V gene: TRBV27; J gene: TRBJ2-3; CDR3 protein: CASSTRGSGATDTQYF; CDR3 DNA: TGTGCCAGCAGTACCCGGGGTAGCGGTGCCACAGATACGCAGTATTTT
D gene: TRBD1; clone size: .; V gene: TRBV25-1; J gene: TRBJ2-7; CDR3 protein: CASSLSRGPLVEQYF; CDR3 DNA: TGTGCCAGCAGCCTTTCCAGGGGGCCCCTCGTCGAGCAGTACTTC
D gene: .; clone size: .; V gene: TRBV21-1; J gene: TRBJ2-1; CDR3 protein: CASSKVRGRDNEQFF; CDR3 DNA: TGTGCCAGCAGCAAAGTACGGGGGCGCGACAATGAGCAGTTCTTC
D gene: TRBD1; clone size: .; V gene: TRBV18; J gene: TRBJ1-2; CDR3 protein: CASSPNRGGRNGYTF; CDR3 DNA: TGTGCCAGCTCACCGAACAGGGGGGGAAGAAATGGCTACACCTTC
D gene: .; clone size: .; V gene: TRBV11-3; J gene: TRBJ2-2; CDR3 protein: CASSWTGTANTGELFF; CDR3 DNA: TGTGCCAGCAGCTGGACCGGGACTGCGAACACCGGGGAGCTGTTTTTT
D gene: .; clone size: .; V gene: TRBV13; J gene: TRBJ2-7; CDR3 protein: CASSLTSLSDREGYEQYF; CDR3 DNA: TGTGCCAGCAGCTTAACTAGCCTTTCAGACAGGGAAGGGTACGAGCAGTACTTC
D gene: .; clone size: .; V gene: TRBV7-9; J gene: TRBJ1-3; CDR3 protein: CASSSQAGLSGNTIYF; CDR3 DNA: TGTGCCAGCAGCTCTCAGGCGGGGTTATCGGGAAACACCATATATTTT
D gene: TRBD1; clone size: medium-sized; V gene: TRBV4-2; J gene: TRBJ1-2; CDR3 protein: CASSQGGQNYGYTF; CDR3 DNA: TGTGCCAGCAGCCAGGGGGGACAGAACTATGGCTACACCTTC
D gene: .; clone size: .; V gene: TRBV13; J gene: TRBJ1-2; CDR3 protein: CASSLGQAGGVRGYTF; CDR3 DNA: TGTGCCAGCAGCTTAGGCCAGGCGGGAGGAGTACGGGGCTACACCTTC
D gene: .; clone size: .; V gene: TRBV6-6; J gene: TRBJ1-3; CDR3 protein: CASSYRPGHGGNTIYF; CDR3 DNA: TGTGCCAGCAGTTATCGGCCAGGGCATGGGGGAAACACCATATATTTT
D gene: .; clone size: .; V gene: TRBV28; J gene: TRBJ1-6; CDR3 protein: CASRREQAQPLHF; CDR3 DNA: TGTGCCAGCCGTCGGGAGCAGGCCCAACCCCTCCACTTT
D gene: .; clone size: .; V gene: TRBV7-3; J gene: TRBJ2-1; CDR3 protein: CASSLLGPGYNEQFF; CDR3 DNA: TGTGCCAGCAGCTTACTAGGGCCTGGGTACAATGAGCAGTTCTTC
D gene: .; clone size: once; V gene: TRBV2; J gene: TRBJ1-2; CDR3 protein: CASSVTGRSGYTF; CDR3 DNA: TGTGCCAGCAGCGTCACAGGGAGGTCGGGCTACACCTTC
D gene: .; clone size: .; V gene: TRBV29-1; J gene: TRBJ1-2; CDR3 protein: CSVEPTLGIGYTF; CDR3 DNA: TGCAGCGTTGAACCCACGTTGGGGATTGGCTACACCTTC
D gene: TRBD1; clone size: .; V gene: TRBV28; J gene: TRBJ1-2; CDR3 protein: CASSLGQGTYGYTF; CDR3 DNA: TGTGCCAGCAGTTTGGGACAGGGGACGTATGGCTACACCTTC
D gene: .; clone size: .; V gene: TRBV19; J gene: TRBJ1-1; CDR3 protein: CASSILFAGANTEAFF; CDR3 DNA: TGTGCCAGTAGTATTTTGTTCGCAGGGGCGAACACTGAAGCTTTCTTT
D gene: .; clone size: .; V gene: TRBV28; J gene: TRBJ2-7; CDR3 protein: CASSPRTTYEQYF; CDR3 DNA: TGTGCCAGCAGTCCCCGGACGACCTACGAGCAGTACTTC
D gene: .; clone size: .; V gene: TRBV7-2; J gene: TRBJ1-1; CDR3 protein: CASSLVGGSNTEAFF; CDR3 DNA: TGTGCCAGCAGCTTAGTGGGGGGGAGTAACACTGAAGCTTTCTTT
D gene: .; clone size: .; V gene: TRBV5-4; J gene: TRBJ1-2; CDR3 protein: CASSLGAAPVYGYTF; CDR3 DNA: TGTGCCAGCAGCTTGGGGGCGGCACCAGTCTATGGCTACACCTTC
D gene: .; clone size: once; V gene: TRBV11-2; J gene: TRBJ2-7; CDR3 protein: CASSPSYEQYF; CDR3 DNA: TGTGCCAGCAGCCCTTCCTACGAGCAGTACTTC
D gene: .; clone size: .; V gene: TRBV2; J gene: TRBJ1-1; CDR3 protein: CASNPTDINTEAFF; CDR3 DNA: TGTGCCAGCAACCCAACTGACATAAACACTGAAGCTTTCTTT
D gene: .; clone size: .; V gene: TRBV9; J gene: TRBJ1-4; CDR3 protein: CASSLRTGVGEKLFF; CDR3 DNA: TGTGCCAGCAGCCTCAGAACGGGGGTAGGTGAAAAACTGTTTTTT
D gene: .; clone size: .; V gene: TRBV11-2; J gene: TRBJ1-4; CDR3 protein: CASSGGRGRRFEKLFF; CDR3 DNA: TGTGCCAGCAGCGGGGGGCGCGGGCGACGGTTTGAAAAACTGTTTTTT